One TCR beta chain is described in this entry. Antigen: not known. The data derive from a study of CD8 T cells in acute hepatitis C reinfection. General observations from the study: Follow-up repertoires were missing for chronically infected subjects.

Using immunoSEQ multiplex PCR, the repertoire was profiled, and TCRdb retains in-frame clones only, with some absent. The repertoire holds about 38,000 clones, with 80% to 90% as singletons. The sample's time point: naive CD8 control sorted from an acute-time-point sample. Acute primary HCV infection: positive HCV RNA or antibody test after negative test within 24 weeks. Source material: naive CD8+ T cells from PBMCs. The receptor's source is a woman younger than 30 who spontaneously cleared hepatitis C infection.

CDR3 bases: TGTGCCAGCAGTTACGTCTTGGGCGGCGGCACCGGGGAGCTGTTTTTT. It encodes CASSYVLGGGTGELFF. The chain recombines TRBV6-5 with TRBJ2-2, with D uncertain. In germline, CDR1 is MNHEY, CDR2 SVGAGI. This CDR3 region has 16 residues. V dropped 2 bases and J dropped 4 bases, with 14 bases sitting between them.